This T cell receptor (beta chain) was sequenced for a study of blood T cell repertoires in COVID-19. Study overall: PBMCs, B-cell-depleted T cells, or T cells provided the cDNA or gDNA that made up the material.

Original data processing: Nucleated cell counts were estimated from reference gene primer amplification. Data came from immunoSEQ multiplex PCR; TCRdb stores just in-frame clones and leaves some out. The V and J calls and clone size were taken over from that table, and D and trimming were inferred from the DNA. The table includes approximately 300,000 clones, around 87% detected once. This CDR3 region has 16 residues. The chain uses TRBV21-1 and TRBJ2-7; TRBD1 is taken as the D call from the table, unchecked against the DNA. TRBV21-1 is tagged as a pseudogene. Material: PBMCs or T cells enriched from blood (not recorded which). This clonotype was obtained from a woman in her thirties who had recovered from COVID-19. This chain's CDR3 is CASPQNATPSSYEQYF. CDR3 DNA sequence: TGTGCCAGCCCTCAAAATGCGACACCGAGCTCCTACGAGCAGTACTTC.